This entry lists 6 T cell receptor beta chains sequenced from one sample in a study of T-cell reconstitution after alpha-beta-depleted transplantation in children listed by TCRdb under 2016. Library prep was done by PCR. The reads were generated on an Illumina HiSeq 2500. Molecular barcoding was employed in the preparation of TCR libraries, with unique molecular identifiers being used to normalize TCRbeta repertoire quantification. TCRdb ran its own pipeline on the public reads, namely fastp trimming at Q25 and MiXCR clone calling, and kept in-frame beta chains. CDR3 protein sequences are deduplicated, and each keeps its most common genes and DNA. The sample data list fewer than 1 million distinct CDR3 sequences, and around 17% of these were observed just once. The ten largest clones add up to about 5% of the sample. In the paper's terms, the treatment or condition label means: allogeneic hematopoietic cell transplantation with graft depleted of TCRalphabeta T cells and CD19 B cells.

This sample comprised PBMCs, mostly from graft donor cells, obtained 360 days after TCRalphabeta/CD19-depleted stem cell transplant. The receptors come from a male patient younger than 18 who had a stem cell transplant for acute lymphoblastic leukemia, so the T cells may come from the graft donor.

This clonotype appeared a few times. The rearrangement joins TRBV3-1 to TRBJ1-2; D might be TRBD1 (5 bases). This CDR3 comprises 15 residues. Germline V gene data show CDR1 as LGHDT and CDR2 as YNNKEL (reference sequence). Trimming shortened V by 1 base and J by 5 bases, and 14 bases separated the two germline ends. The CDR3 bases are TGTGCCAGCAGCCAAGCCCCGGGACGGCAATATGGCTACACCTTC. This gives the protein CASSQAPGRQYGYTF.

Ten or more counts support this clonotype. The J gene is TRBJ2-1, the V gene TRBV20-1; D is possibly TRBD1 (6 bases). Per the germline V gene, CDR1 is DFQATT and CDR2 is SNEGSKA (reference sequence). CDR3 length: 14 residues. V lost 5 bases, J lost 0 bases, and 11 bases lay in between. The CDR3 loop reads CSAPDRNSYNEQFF. CDR3 nucleotide sequence: TGCAGTGCTCCGGACAGAAACTCCTACAATGAGCAGTTCTTC.

This clonotype was seen more than once but under ten times. The chain carries TRBV5-1 and TRBJ1-5; 10 nucleotides match TRBD1. The CDR3 has 16 amino acids. Germline CDR1 reads SGHRS; CDR2 reads YFSETQ. The junction had 4 bases not matched to a gene; V was cut back by 0 bases and J by 4 bases. CDR3 residues: CASSLVKGQGNQPQHF. For the CDR3, the DNA is TGCGCCAGCAGCTTGGTTAAGGGACAGGGGAATCAGCCCCAGCATTTT. Full variable domain (rest looked up from reference TRBV5-1 and TRBJ1-5): KAGVTQTPRYLIKTRGQQVTLSCSPISGHRSVSWYQQTPGQGLQFLFEYFSETQRNKGNFPGRFSGRQFSNSRSEMNVSTLELGDSALYLCASSLVKGQGNQPQHFGDGTRLSIL.

Many counts were recorded for this clonotype. The chain joins TRBV27 to TRBJ2-1; D is uncertain. Germline V gene lookup returns CDR1 MNHEY and CDR2 SMNVEV (reference sequence). The ends were cut back, 6 bases at V and 0 bases at J, with 15 bases in the middle. This CDR3 comprises 16 residues. The CDR3 region has the DNA TGTGCCAGCAGCCCCTGGGCTGCTGGCTCCTACAATGAGCAGTTCTTC. It encodes CASSPWAAGSYNEQFF.

V usage is TRBV19 and J usage is TRBJ2-7, with D possibly matching TRBD2 (6 bases). CDR1 is LNHDA, CDR2 SQIVND, per germline (reference sequence). This CDR3 is built from 14 residues. Trimming cost V 6 bases and J 4 bases, with 16 bases left between them. The CDR3 is CASSVVEGRYEQYF. CDR3 bases: TGTGCCAGTAGCGTTGTGGAGGGCCGATACGAGCAGTACTTC.

This clonotype was counted between two and nine times. This chain joins TRBV7-6 and TRBJ2-2; 8 positions agree with TRBD2. The CDR3 is 16 residues long. The ends lost 5 bases at V and 3 bases at J; junction bases unmatched: 8. Germline lookup yields CDR1 SGHVS and CDR2 FNYEAQ. The CDR3 reads CASSPTTSVYTGELFF. The CDR3 nucleotides read TGTGCCAGCAGCCCTACGACTAGCGTGTACACCGGGGAGCTGTTTTTT.